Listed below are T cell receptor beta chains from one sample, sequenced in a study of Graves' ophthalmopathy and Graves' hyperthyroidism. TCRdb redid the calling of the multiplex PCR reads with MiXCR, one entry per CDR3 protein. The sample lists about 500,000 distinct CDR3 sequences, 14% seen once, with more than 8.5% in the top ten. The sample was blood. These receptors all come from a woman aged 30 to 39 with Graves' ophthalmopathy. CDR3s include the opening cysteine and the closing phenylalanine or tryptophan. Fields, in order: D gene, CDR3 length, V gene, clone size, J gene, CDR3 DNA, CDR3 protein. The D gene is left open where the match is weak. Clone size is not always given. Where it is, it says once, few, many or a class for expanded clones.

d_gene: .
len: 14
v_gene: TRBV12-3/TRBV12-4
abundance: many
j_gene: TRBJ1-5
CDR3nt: TGTGCCAGCAGCCCGGGGTGGGGAAATCAGCCCCAGCATTTT
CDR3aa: CASSPGWGNQPQHF

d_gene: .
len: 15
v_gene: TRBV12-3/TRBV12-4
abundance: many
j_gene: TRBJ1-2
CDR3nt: TGTGCCAGCAGTCCCGGGCGGGGGGGTACCTTTGGCTACACCTTC
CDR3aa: CASSPGRGGTFGYTF

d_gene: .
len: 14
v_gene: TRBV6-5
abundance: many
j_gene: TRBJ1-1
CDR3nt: TGTGCCAGCAGTTACGGGACCGTGAACACTGAAGCTTCCTTT
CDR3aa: CASSYGTVNTEASF

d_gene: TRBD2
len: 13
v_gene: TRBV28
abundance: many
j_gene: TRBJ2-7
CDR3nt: TGTGCCAGCAGTGCGGGACTAGACTACGAGCAGTACTTC
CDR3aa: CASSAGLDYEQYF

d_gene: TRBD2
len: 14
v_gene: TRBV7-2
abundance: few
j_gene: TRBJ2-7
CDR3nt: TGTGCCAGCAGCTTAGTACTAGCGGACTACGAGCAGTACTTC
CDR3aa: CASSLVLADYEQYF

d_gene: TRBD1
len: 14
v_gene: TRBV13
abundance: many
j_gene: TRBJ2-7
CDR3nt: TGTGCCAGCAGTAGACAGGGGGCGCGGTGGGAGCAGTACTTC
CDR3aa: CASSRQGARWEQYF

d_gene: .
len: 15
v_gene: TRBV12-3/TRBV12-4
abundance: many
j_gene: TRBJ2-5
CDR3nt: TGTGCCAGCAGTCCAGGCGGGGCGGGTACGGAGACCCAGTACTTC
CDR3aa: CASSPGGAGTETQYF

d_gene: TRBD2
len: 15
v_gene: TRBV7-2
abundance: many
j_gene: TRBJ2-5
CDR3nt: TGTGCCAGCAGCTTTGGACTAGCGGGAGCAGAGACCCAGTACTTC
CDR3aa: CASSFGLAGAETQYF

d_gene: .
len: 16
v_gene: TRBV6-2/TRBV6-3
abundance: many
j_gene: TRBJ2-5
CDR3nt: TGTGCCAGCAGTTATCTTGGACAGTCCACGGCGGAGACCCAGTACTTC
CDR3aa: CASSYLGQSTAETQYF

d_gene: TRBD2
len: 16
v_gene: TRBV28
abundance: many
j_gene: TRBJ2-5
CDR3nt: TGTGCCAGCAGGAGGCGGGAGAAAACCCTACAAGAGACCCAGTACTTC
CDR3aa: CASRRREKTLQETQYF

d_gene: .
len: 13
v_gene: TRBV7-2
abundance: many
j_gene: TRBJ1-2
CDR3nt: TGTGCCAGCAGCCTAGACAGGAGAATGAGCTACACCTTC
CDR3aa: CASSLDRRMSYTF

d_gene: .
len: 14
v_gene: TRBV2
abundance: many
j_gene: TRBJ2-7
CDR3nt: TGTGCCAGCAGTGAGAGGGGCGCGACCTACGAGCAGTACTTC
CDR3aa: CASSERGATYEQYF

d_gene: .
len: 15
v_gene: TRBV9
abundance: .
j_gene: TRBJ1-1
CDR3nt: TGTGCCAGCAGCGTAAACACCTTTCAGGGCGCTGAAGCTTTCTTT
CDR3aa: CASSVNTFQGAEAFF

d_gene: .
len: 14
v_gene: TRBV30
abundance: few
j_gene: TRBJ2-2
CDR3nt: TGTGCCTGGAGTGGGGGCCAAAACACCGGGGAGCTGTTTTTT
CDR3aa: CAWSGGQNTGELFF

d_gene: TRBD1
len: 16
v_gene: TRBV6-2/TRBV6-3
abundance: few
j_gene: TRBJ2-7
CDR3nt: TGTGCCAGCAGTTCCTTCCGGACAGGGACGATTTACGAGCAGTACTTC
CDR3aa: CASSSFRTGTIYEQYF

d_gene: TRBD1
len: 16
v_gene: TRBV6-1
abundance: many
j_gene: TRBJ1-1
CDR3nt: TGTGCCAGCAGCCCCTGGGACAGGGGGCTCCACACTGAAGCTTTCTTT
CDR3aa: CASSPWDRGLHTEAFF

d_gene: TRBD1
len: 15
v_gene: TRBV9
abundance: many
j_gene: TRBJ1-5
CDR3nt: TGTGCCAGCAGCGTAGGAGGGGGCAGCGATCAGCCCCAGCATTTT
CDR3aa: CASSVGGGSDQPQHF

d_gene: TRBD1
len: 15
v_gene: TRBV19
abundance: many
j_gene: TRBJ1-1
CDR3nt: TGTGCCAGTAGTACACAGGGGTCTTTGGTCTCTGAAGCTTTCTTT
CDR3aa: CASSTQGSLVSEAFF

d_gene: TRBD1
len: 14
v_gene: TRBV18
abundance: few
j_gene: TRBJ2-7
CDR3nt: TGTGCCAGCTCACCCTCGACAGGGGGCTACGAGCAGTACTTC
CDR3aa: CASSPSTGGYEQYF

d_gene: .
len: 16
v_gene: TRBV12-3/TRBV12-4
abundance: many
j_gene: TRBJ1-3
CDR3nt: TGTGCCAGCAGTGAACCCGGGACATCCTCTGGAAACACCATATATTTT
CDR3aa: CASSEPGTSSGNTIYF

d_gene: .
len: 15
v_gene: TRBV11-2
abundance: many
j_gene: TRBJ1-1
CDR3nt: TGTGCCAGCAGCCCTAAGGGTCGAGGGAACACTGAAGCTTTCTTT
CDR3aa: CASSPKGRGNTEAFF

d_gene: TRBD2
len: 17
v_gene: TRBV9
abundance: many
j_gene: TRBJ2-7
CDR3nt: TGTGCCAGCAGCGTAGCTACCGGAGCGGGAGGGCCCAACGAGCAGTACTTC
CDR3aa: CASSVATGAGGPNEQYF

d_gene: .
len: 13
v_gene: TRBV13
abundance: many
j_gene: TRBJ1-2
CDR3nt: TGTGCCAGCAGCCCTCAAGACGGCTATGGCTACACCTTC
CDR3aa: CASSPQDGYGYTF

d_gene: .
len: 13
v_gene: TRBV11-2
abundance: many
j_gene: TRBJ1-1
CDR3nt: TGTGCCAGCAGCTTGCAGGGTATCACTGAAGCTTTCTTT
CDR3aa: CASSLQGITEAFF

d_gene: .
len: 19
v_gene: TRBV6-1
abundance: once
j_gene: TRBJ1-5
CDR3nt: TGTGCCAGCAGGAACGCTGTGGGGGCAACCTCTACCCGCAATCAGCCCCAGCATTTT
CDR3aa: CASRNAVGATSTRNQPQHF

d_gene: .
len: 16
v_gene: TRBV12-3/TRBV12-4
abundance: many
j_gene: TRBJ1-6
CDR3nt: TGTGCCAGCAGTTCAGGACAGCCGCTCCAGAATTCACCCCTCCACTTT
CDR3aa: CASSSGQPLQNSPLHF

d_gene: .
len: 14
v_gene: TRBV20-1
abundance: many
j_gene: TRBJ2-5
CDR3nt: TGCAGTGCCGTCCATGGGTCCGGAGCGGAGACCCAGTACTTC
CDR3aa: CSAVHGSGAETQYF

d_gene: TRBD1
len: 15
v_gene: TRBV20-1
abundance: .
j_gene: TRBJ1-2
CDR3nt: TGCAGTGCTAGAGGCGGACAGGGGTGGAACTATGGCTACACCTTC
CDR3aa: CSARGGQGWNYGYTF

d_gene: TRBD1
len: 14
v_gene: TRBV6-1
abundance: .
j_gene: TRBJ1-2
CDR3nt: TGTGCCAGCAGTGACGGGGAGGGGGCCAGGGGCTACACCTTC
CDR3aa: CASSDGEGARGYTF

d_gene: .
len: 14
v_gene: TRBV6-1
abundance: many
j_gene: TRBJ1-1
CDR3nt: TGTGCCAGCAACTACAGGGTGCCGTACACTGAAGCTTTCTTT
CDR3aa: CASNYRVPYTEAFF

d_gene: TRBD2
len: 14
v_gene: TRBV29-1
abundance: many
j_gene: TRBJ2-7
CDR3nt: TGCAGCGTTGAGGTAGCGGGAGGTTTGTACGAGCAGTACTTC
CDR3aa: CSVEVAGGLYEQYF

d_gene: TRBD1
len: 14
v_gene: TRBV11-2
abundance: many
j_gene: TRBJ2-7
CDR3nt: TGTGCCAGCAGCCGGACAGGGGAATACTACGAGCAGTACTTC
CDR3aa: CASSRTGEYYEQYF

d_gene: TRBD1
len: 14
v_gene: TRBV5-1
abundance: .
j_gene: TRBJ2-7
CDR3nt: TGCGCCAGCAGCTTGGATAACAGGGGCCACGAGCAGTACTTC
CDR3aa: CASSLDNRGHEQYF

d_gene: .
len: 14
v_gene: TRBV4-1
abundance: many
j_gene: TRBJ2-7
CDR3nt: TGCGCCAGCAGCCAAGTACGGAACTCCTACGAGCAGTACTTC
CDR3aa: CASSQVRNSYEQYF

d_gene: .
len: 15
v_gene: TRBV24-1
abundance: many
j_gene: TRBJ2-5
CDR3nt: TGTGCCACCAGTGATAAGGGGATGGGTCAAGAGACCCAGTACTTC
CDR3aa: CATSDKGMGQETQYF

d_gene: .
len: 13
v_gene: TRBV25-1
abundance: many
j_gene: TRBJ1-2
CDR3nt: TGTGCCAGCAGTGAGGGCAATCATCCCGGCTACACCTTC
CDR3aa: CASSEGNHPGYTF

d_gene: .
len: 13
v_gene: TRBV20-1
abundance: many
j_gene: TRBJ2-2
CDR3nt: TGCAGTGCTAGAGCAGGGGCGTTCGGGGAGCTGTTTTTT
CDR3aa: CSARAGAFGELFF

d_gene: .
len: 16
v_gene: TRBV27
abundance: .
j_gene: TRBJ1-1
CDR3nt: TGTGCCAGCAGTTTATCCGCTTGGGGGCGGAACACTGAAGCTTTCTTT
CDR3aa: CASSLSAWGRNTEAFF

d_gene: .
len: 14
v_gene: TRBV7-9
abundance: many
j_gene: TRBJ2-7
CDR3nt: TGTGCCAGCAGCTCGACAGGAAGCTCCTACGAGCAGTACTTC
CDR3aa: CASSSTGSSYEQYF

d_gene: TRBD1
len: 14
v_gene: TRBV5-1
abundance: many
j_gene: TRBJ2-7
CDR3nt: TGCGCCAGCAGCTCGGGGACAGGGAACTACGAGCAGTACTTC
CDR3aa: CASSSGTGNYEQYF

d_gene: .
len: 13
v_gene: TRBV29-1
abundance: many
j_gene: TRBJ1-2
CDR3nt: TGCAGCGTTGATTATGGGGATCTGTCTGGCTACACCTTC
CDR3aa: CSVDYGDLSGYTF

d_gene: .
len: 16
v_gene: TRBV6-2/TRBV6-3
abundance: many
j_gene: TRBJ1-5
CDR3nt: TGTGCCAGCAGTTACTTGGCTCACCCAGTGGATCAGCCCCAGCATTTT
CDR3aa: CASSYLAHPVDQPQHF

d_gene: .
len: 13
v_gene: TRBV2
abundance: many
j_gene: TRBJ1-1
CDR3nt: TGTGCCAGCCGGGGAATAACGAACACTGAAGCTTTCTTT
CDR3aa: CASRGITNTEAFF

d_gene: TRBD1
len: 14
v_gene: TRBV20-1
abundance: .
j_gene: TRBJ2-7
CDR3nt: TGCAGTGCAATCGACAGGGGTCTTTCCTACGAGCAGTACTTC
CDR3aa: CSAIDRGLSYEQYF

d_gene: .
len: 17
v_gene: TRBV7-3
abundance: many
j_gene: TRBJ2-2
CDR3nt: TGTGCCAGCAGTAAGGGGCCGGGACGGATGAACACCGGGGAGCTGTTTTTT
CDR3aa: CASSKGPGRMNTGELFF

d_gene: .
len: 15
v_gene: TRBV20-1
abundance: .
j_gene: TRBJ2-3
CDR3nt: TGCAGTGCTAGAGATCTTTACACCAGGACAGATACGCAGTATTTT
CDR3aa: CSARDLYTRTDTQYF

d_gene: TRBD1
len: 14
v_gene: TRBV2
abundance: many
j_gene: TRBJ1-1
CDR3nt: TGTGCCAGCAGCGGACAGGGGGCTTCGGCTGAAGCTTTCTTT
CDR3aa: CASSGQGASAEAFF

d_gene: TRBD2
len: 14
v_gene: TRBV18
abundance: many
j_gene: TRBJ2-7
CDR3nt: TGTGCCAGCTCACCACGGGAGGGCCTCTACGAGCAGTACTTC
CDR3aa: CASSPREGLYEQYF

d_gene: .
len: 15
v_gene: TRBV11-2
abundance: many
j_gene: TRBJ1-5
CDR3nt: TGTGCCAGCAGCTTAGATCACGGTAGCAATCAGCCCCAGCATTTT
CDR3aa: CASSLDHGSNQPQHF

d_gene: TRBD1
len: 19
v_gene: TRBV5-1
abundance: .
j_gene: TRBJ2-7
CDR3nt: TGCGCCAGCAGCCCCGGCGACCCCTTTGGGACAGGGGTTTCCTACGAGCAGTACTTC
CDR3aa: CASSPGDPFGTGVSYEQYF

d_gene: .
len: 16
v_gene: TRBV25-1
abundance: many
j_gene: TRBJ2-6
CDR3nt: TGTGCCAGCAGCACCACCGAGGGGGCTGGGGCCAACGTCCTGACTTTC
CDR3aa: CASSTTEGAGANVLTF

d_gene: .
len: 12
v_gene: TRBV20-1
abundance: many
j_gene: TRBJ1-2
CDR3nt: TGCAGTGGTAGTGCGGGAGGCTATGGCTACACCTTC
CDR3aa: CSGSAGGYGYTF

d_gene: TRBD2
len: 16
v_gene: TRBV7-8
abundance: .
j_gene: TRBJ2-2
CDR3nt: TGTGCCAGCAGTTCCCCCGCGACTAGCGGGTGGCGGGAGCTGTTTTTT
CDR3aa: CASSSPATSGWRELFF

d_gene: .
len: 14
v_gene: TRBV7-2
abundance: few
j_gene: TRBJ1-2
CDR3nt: TGTGCCAGCAGCTTAGCGTGGCAGGGGAATGGCTACACCTTC
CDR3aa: CASSLAWQGNGYTF